This paragraph covers one TCR beta chain sequence. This clone came up a few times. Its cognate antigen has yet to be identified. Nothing much larger sits one base from this clone, and base qualities are not available. These data come from a study of shared clonotypes between healthy human individuals (TCRdb year 2020). Broadly, across the study: A few men and two women, aged 18 to 49 years, made up the cohort. For each donor, CD4 naive and CD4 memory were each run on three plates, CD8 naive on two plates, and CD8 memory on one plate. To increase sequencing depth and limit assay-specific biases, TCR repertoire library preparation and sequencing were carried out by different laboratories using diverse techniques. Blood TCR repertoires of a handful of healthy adults were deeply sequenced to estimate repertoire size and the extent of clonotype sharing between individuals. Leukapheresis yielded between about 0.9 and 8.9 billion PBMCs per donor.

Healthy HIV-negative adults with no recently reported acute infections or vaccinations were included as donors. All donors were Caucasian adults living in Nashville, Tennessee, USA. CD4+ T cells were enriched by magnetic negative selection; naive cells were then positively selected on CD45RA, and the negative fraction formed the memory subset. After blood collection by leukapheresis, PBMCs were isolated using Ficoll-Histopaque density gradient centrifugation and then cryopreserved in the vapor phase of liquid nitrogen. Purity and quantity of every magnetically sorted T cell population were checked by analytical flow cytometry. From each sorted fraction, genomic DNA was isolated and quantified by UV absorbance on a Nanodrop 2000c. Broader findings and caveats from the paper: Incomplete sequencing was indicated by rarefaction of sorted-subset datasets, despite the large sequencing depth. Estimated clonotype richness was generally larger for naive than for memory subsets. Only blood was sampled, and tissue TCR repertoires likely differ from those in blood. Because the study included only a small number of donors, the genetic and exposure-history diversity represented was limited. Pairwise subsampling led to the expectation that sequencing depth would affect the degree of clonotype sharing among donors. Higher generation probabilities were observed for clonotypes shared by all four sorted-subset donors than for non-shared clonotypes. When several donors were compared, the shared fraction of clonotypes was around 5% for naive CD4, 3.5% to 4% for naive CD8, about 2.4% for memory CD4, and 0.4% for memory CD8.

The germline V gene yields SNHLY for CDR1 and FYNNEI for CDR2. Its CDR3 holds 12 amino acids, cysteine through phenylalanine. Of the read, only the CDR3 DNA is kept; its 36 bases are in frame from base 1. V is shortened by 6 bases, J by 4 bases, and the region joining them spans 10 bases. Using the deep immunoSEQ assay, multiplex PCR amplified TCR CDR3 regions from genomic DNA. Extracted genomic DNA from each cell subset was spread evenly across all wells of several immunoSEQ 96-well plates, with each plate serving as a replicate. Each replicate PCR for sorted subsets received about 200 ng genomic DNA, equal to roughly 30,000 T cell genomes. The purified libraries were quantified using a Qubit 3.0 fluorometer, sized with a Bioanalyzer 2100, and then quantified again using the KAPA Library Quantification kit. Each immunoSEQ 96-well plate was sequenced on its own single-read 150-cycle Illumina NextSeq 550 flow cell. The published analysis was carried out like this. The immunoSEQ output contained only junctional sequences without quality scores, so filtering could not match that applied to full-length reads. Sequences were annotated with PyIR, a Python wrapper for IgBLAST v1.9, using IMGT germline references to assign V/J genes and CDR3. Reads with weak V/J assignments (E-value above 1e-6), missing CDR3, stop codons, out-of-frame junctions, or ambiguous translated residues were removed. A V3J clonotype was defined by an identical inferred V gene, J gene, and CDR3 amino acid sequence. The percentage overlap between two repertoires was calculated by dividing the number of shared unique clonotypes by the size of the smaller repertoire. Richness of each repertoire was evaluated using RTK rarefaction, the Chao1 estimator, and Recon v2.1 estimates of unobserved clonotypes. Generation probabilities for all TCRbeta clonotypes obtained by the gDNA method from a handful of donors were computed using OLGA. TCRdb mirrors the immuneACCESS table, restricted to in-frame sequences. Some clones are absent from its copies; in checked studies, under half trace to an unresolved V gene, and the reason for the others is unknown. Clone size and V and J calls were adopted from that table, with D and trimming inferred from the DNA. This sample comprises fewer than 2.5 million clones, 93% of them detected only once. Around 0.4% of the sample is held by the ten biggest clonotypes.

Recombination joined TRBV2 with TRBJ2-7, with the D segment identity uncertain. The receptor was isolated from a man younger than 35 in good health. Some clones in this sample may be carry-over from other donors' samples. Sequences were obtained from naive CD4+ T cells from PBMCs. The cell subset or site label, read with the paper, signifies: CD45RA+ positively selected. The CDR3 sequence is CASSPTPYEQYF. The nucleotide sequence is TGTGCCAGCAGCCCCACACCTTACGAGCAGTACTTC.